These 24 T cell receptor beta chains share one sample of origin, sequenced in a study of T-cell memory formation after mild COVID-19. TCRdb independently ran MiXCR on the 5' RACE reads; one entry per CDR3 protein. The sample has approximately 250,000 distinct CDR3 sequences, approximately 16% seen once; the top ten hold 20% to 25%. The specimen was PBMCs or a T cell subset sorted from them (not recorded which). The receptor source for this set is a man younger than 35 who had mild COVID-19 (a few samples of this study predate the infection). Cell type and time point are not known.

This chain links TRBV11-2 with TRBJ1-6; D unclear. The CDR3 sequence is 14 residues long. V was trimmed by 5 bases and J by 11 bases, leaving 16 bases between them. CDR1 is SGHAT, CDR2 FQNNGV, per germline. CDR3: CASSPGNRVAPLHF. The DNA for the CDR3 is TGTGCCAGCAGCCCGGGGAATAGAGTTGCACCCCTCCACTTT.

There are a few counts of this clonotype. V usage is TRBV3-1 and J usage is TRBJ2-4; 7 bases line up with TRBD1. Germline CDR1 LGHDT, CDR2 YNNKEL (reference sequence). Germline trimming cut 3 bases from V and 0 bases from J; bases unmatched to any gene: 8. The CDR3 is 17 amino acids. The CDR3 nucleotides are TGTGCCAGCAGCCATTGGGACAGTTCGAGAGCCAAAAACATTCAGTACTTC. Translating it yields CASSHWDSSRAKNIQYF.

J is TRBJ1-5 and V is TRBV7-9, with D possibly being TRBD1 (5 bases). Germline V CDR1 and CDR2: SEHNR, FQNEAQ (reference sequence). The CDR3 consists of 17 residues. Trimming removed 3 bases from V and 4 bases from J, with 19 bases in between. The CDR3 DNA reads as TGTGCCAGCAGCTTTTGGGGGGTCGGGGCTTCGAATCAGCCCCAGCATTTT. Amino acid sequence: CASSFWGVGASNQPQHF.

This clonotype occurred a few times. This chain uses TRBV7-6 with TRBJ1-1; TRBD1 matches 7 bases. Germline CDR1 SGHVS, CDR2 FNYEAQ. This CDR3 spans 16 amino acids. With 1 base clipped from V and 2 bases from J, the junction kept 7 bases outside the gene matches. CDR3 nucleotide sequence: TGTGCCAGCAGCTTAGGTGGGACAGCACCAAACACTGAAGCTTTCTTT. Protein sequence: CASSLGGTAPNTEAFF.

There are many counts of this clonotype. The chain has TRBV7-2 and TRBJ2-1; 7 bases map to TRBD1. This CDR3 region has 15 residues. The trim removed 2 bases at V and 2 bases at J, leaving 3 bases unmatched. Germline V gives CDR1 SGHTA, CDR2 FQGNSA. The CDR3 region has the DNA TGTGCCAGCAGCTTACGAGACAGGGCCTACAATGAGCAGTTCTTC. As protein: CASSLRDRAYNEQFF.

There are a few counts of this clonotype. V gene TRBV10-1 combines with J gene TRBJ2-3; tentatively, D is TRBD2 (6 bases). This CDR3 contains 14 residues. V lost 5 bases and J 2 bases, leaving 11 bases between the germline ends. CDR1 and CDR2 from the germline V gene are WNHNN and SYGVQD (reference sequence). CDR3 nucleotide sequence: TGCGCCAGCAGTCCGGGGGTATACACAGATACGCAGTATTTT. Encoded protein: CASSPGVYTDTQYF.

The chain couples TRBV7-3 to TRBJ2-7; 9 positions match TRBD2. V lost 5 bases, J lost 2 bases, and 7 bases stayed unmatched. Germline lookup yields CDR1 SGHTA and CDR2 FQGTGA. The CDR3 covers 15 residues. CDR3 nucleotides: TGTGCCAGCAGCCGCCACAGCGGGGGGCCCTACGAGCAGTACTTC. This encodes CASSRHSGGPYEQYF.

In this sample, this clonotype turned up a few times. This rearrangement joins TRBV30 to TRBJ1-5; 9 bases are shared with TRBD1. With 5 bases clipped from V and 4 bases from J, the junction kept 9 bases outside the gene matches. CDR3 length equals 15 residues. The V gene's germline CDR1 is GTSNPN and CDR2 SVGIG (reference sequence). This CDR3 is CAWGIGTGPNQPQHF. The CDR3 coding sequence is TGTGCCTGGGGTATCGGGACAGGGCCTAATCAGCCCCAGCATTTT.

This chain connects TRBV28 to TRBJ1-5; possible D gene TRBD1, 5 bases. Trimming cost V 5 bases and J 5 bases, with 16 bases left between them. The CDR3 runs to 15 residues. CDR1 MDHEN and CDR2 SYDVKM come from the germline V gene. The CDR3, as DNA: TGTGCCAGCAGTCTCGGTTCCGGGACTTATCAGCCCCAGCATTTT. This translates into CASSLGSGTYQPQHF. Drawing the rest from reference TRBV28 and TRBJ1-5, the complete variable domain is DVKVTQSSRYLVKRTGEKVFLECVQDMDHENMFWYRQDPGLGLRLIYFSYDVKMKEKGDIPEGYSVSREKKERFSLILESASTNQTSMYLCASSLGSGTYQPQHFGDGTRLSIL.

This sequence joins TRBV7-9 and TRBJ2-3, with D unresolved. Trimming pared 3 bases from V and 0 bases from J, leaving 7 bases between. The CDR3 loop spans 14 amino acids. CDR1 is SEHNR and CDR2 is FQNEAQ in the germline V gene (reference sequence). The DNA for the CDR3 is TGTGCCAGCAGCTTTTGTGCTAGCACAGATACGCAGTATTTT. This sequence encodes CASSFCASTDTQYF.

The chain has TRBV20-1 and TRBJ1-1; D is possibly TRBD1 (5 bases). The CDR3 runs to 14 residues. Germline V gives CDR1 DFQATT, CDR2 SNEGSKA (reference sequence). V lost 3 bases to trimming and J lost 2 bases, with 13 bases between them. In DNA form, the CDR3 reads TGCAGTGCTAGGCGGCAGGGAAGTAACACTGAAGCTTTCTTT. Encoded protein: CSARRQGSNTEAFF.

This clonotype was detected only a few times. The V gene is TRBV19, the J gene TRBJ2-6; D unresolved. The CDR3 contains 14 residues. V was trimmed by 6 bases and J by 2 bases, leaving 8 bases between them. Germline CDR1 is LNHDA and CDR2 is SQIVND (reference sequence). DNA of the CDR3: TGTGCCAGTAGGGATCAAACTGGGGCCAACGTCCTGACTTTC. Its translation: CASRDQTGANVLTF. The variable domain in full, completed from reference TRBV19 and TRBJ2-6, reads DGGITQSPKYLFRKEGQNVTLSCEQNLNHDAMYWYRQDPGQGLRLIYYSQIVNDFQKGDIAEGYSVSREKKESFPLTVTSAQKNPTAFYLCASRDQTGANVLTFGAGSRLTVL.

This clonotype was observed a few times. J is TRBJ2-3 and V is TRBV5-5; 10 bases are shared with TRBD2. CDR1 and CDR2 (germline): SGHKS, YYEKEE (reference sequence). This CDR3 region has 15 residues. V dropped 1 base and J dropped 4; count of bases not matched to a gene: 3. CDR3 coding DNA: TGTGCCAGCAGCTTGAGGCTAGCGGGGGCAGATACGCAGTATTTT. It specifies CASSLRLAGADTQYF. Based on the CDR3 plus reference TRBV5-5 and TRBJ2-3, the full variable domain is DAGVTQSPTHLIKTRGQQVTLRCSPISGHKSVSWYQQVLGQGPQFIFQYYEKEERGRGNFPDRFSARQFPNYSSELNVNALLLGDSALYLCASSLRLAGADTQYFGPGTRLTVL.

V usage is TRBV6-5 and J usage is TRBJ1-2, with D unclear. Germline V CDR1 and CDR2: MNHEY, SVGAGI. The CDR3 runs 13 residues. V lost 5 bases and J lost 6, with 13 bases in between. The CDR3 loop reads CASSQIKGDGYTF. The CDR3 DNA reads as TGTGCCAGCAGTCAAATCAAGGGCGATGGCTACACCTTC.

In this sample, this clonotype turned up a few times. The gene calls are TRBV7-2 and TRBJ2-5, with TRBD2 matching over 7 bases. The CDR3 is made up of 13 amino acids. V gave up 5 bases and J gave up 5 bases; unmatched junction bases: 5. The germline gives CDR1 SGHTA, CDR2 FQGNSA. DNA for the CDR3: TGTGCCAGCAGCCCCCGGGGGGACGAGACCCAGTACTTC. Amino acids: CASSPRGDETQYF.

The chain has TRBV20-1 and TRBJ2-3; 14 nucleotides agree with TRBD2. Germline assignment: CDR1 DFQATT and CDR2 SNEGSKA (reference sequence). Trimming removed 8 bases from V and 9 bases from J; junction bases left unmatched: 13. This CDR3 contains 15 residues. CDR3 protein: CSTVIGTSGGWTQYF. The CDR3 DNA follows: TGCAGTACCGTTATAGGGACTAGCGGGGGTTGGACGCAGTATTTT.

The chain links TRBV12-3 or TRBV12-4 to TRBJ2-3; perhaps TRBD1 as D (5 bases). The CDR3 runs 13 residues. CDR3 DNA: TGTGCGGTCTCAGGGTACGGCGGTGGTACGCAGTATTTT. As protein: CAVSGYGGGTQYF.

The chain combines TRBV6-1 with TRBJ2-3; 8 bases match TRBD1. The junction had 8 bases not matched to a gene; V was cut back by 8 bases and J by 1 base. The CDR3 loop spans 15 amino acids. Per germline, CDR1 MNHNS and CDR2 SASEGT. The CDR3 DNA is TGTGCCAGCGCGGACAGACAGGGGCGCACAGATACGCAGTATTTT. The encoded protein is CASADRQGRTDTQYF.

This clonotype was picked up a small number of times. The chain is built from TRBV20-1 and TRBJ2-5; 10 nucleotides agree with TRBD1. J gave up 5 bases and V 6 bases, and 9 bases lay outside the gene matches. Germline CDR1 reads DFQATT; CDR2 reads SNEGSKA (reference sequence). This CDR3 has 14 residues. The CDR3 nucleotides read TGCAGTGCCCCTGACAGGGGGCCTGGGGAGACCCAGTACTTC. Protein product: CSAPDRGPGETQYF.

This clonotype appeared many times. The chain couples TRBV12-3 or TRBV12-4 to TRBJ2-7, with D unclear. V was clipped by 3 bases and J by 1 base, with 13 bases between them. The CDR3 consists of 15 residues. The DNA for the CDR3 is TGTGCCAGCAGTTTTTCCAGCCACACATCCTACGAGCAGTACTTC. It encodes CASSFSSHTSYEQYF.

This clonotype was picked up many times. The V call is TRBV12-3 or TRBV12-4, the J call TRBJ1-2; 10 nucleotides match TRBD1. Trimming took 5 bases from V and 8 from J; bases not matched to a gene: 5. This CDR3 comprises 13 residues. CDR3 protein: CASSQTGGRGYTF. CDR3 DNA sequence: TGTGCCAGCAGTCAGACAGGGGGCCGGGGCTACACCTTC.

J is TRBJ2-3 and V is TRBV5-6; TRBD2 is a possible D gene (6 bases). Germline values: CDR1 SGHDT, CDR2 YYEEEE. V lost 2 bases and J lost 12, with 10 bases in between. The CDR3 contains 11 residues. For the CDR3, the DNA is TGTGCCAGCAGCTTTAGGGACTCACAGTATTTT. It codes for CASSFRDSQYF.

This clonotype was counted only a few times. The rearrangement links TRBV18 to TRBJ1-4; D not certain. The CDR3 length is 13 residues. Trimming shortened V by 6 bases and J by 0 bases, and 5 bases separated the two germline ends. Germline CDR1 is KGHSH and CDR2 is LQKENI. CDR3: CASSQATNEKLFF. CDR3 DNA: TGTGCCAGCTCGCAGGCAACTAATGAAAAACTGTTTTTT. Supplemented by reference TRBV18 and TRBJ1-4, the full variable domain reads NAGVMQNPRHLVRRRGQEARLRCSPMKGHSHVYWYRQLPEEGLKFMVYLQKENIIDESGMPKERFSAEFPKEGPSILRIQQVVRGDSAAYFCASSQATNEKLFFGSGTQLSVL.

The chain combines TRBV5-1 with TRBJ1-2; D is possibly TRBD1 (5 bases). Per germline, CDR1 SGHRS and CDR2 YFSETQ. V gave up 0 bases and J gave up 0 bases, with 15 bases separating them. The CDR3 is made up of 17 amino acids. CDR3 region: CASSLVGGVQANYGYTF. The CDR3 DNA reads TGCGCCAGCAGCTTGGTTGGAGGGGTACAAGCTAACTATGGCTACACCTTC.